Listed here is a single T cell receptor (beta chain). What it binds is unknown. This entry belongs to a study of Ad26.COV2.S vaccination and SARS-CoV-2 variants. The study's findings and limits: With respect to non-spike TCR breadth, vaccine and placebo recipients were similar.

TCRdb keeps only in-frame clones here, not all; method: immunoSEQ multiplex PCR. The sample includes around 170,000 clones, approximately 88% of them seen just once. This specimen consisted of peripheral blood, obtained after recovery from COVID-19. The origin of this receptor is a human donor who had recovered from COVID-19.

CDR3 in amino acids: CASSPWTSGGTGELFF. The CDR3 DNA reads as TGTGCCAGCAGTCCGTGGACTAGCGGGGGGACCGGGGAGCTGTTTTTT. V is TRBV28 and J is TRBJ2-2; TRBD2 matches at 14 bases. V dropped 5 bases and J dropped 5; count of bases not matched to a gene: 4. The V gene's germline CDR1 is MDHEN and CDR2 SYDVKM. The CDR3 spans 16 residues.